This TCR beta chain was recorded in a study of cytomegalovirus exposure and HLA in healthy donors. This CDR3 contains 15 residues. V was clipped by 6 bases and J by 5 bases; unmatched bases: 11. The germline V gene has CDR1 MNHEY and CDR2 SMNVEV (reference sequence). 60 Vbeta and 13 Jbeta primers were used in PCR. Some clones are missing from TCRdb's copy, which holds only in-frame ones; the method was immunoSEQ multiplex PCR. The data show about 200,000 clones, with roughly 77% seen just once and approximately 0.36% held by the top ten. The sample taken for sequencing was PBMCs. The sequence derives from a male donor in good health and CMV-seropositive. V is TRBV27 and J is TRBJ2-5; 8 bases align to TRBD2. As DNA, the CDR3 is TGTGCCAGCAGACAAGCGGGGGCCGATAGGGAGACCCAGTACTTC. This translates into CASRQAGADRETQYF.